The 14 T cell receptor beta chains reported below all come from one sample, sequenced in a study of beta chain features in type 1 diabetes. As every portion of the isolated RNA was reverse transcribed, the sequencing read expressed TCRB transcripts. The table came from immunoSEQ multiplex PCR; TCRdb's copy has only in-frame clones and leaves some out. The sample records roughly 290,000 clones, under 8.5% being singletons. Sequencing used central memory CD4+ T cells from blood. The receptors here all came from a young woman in good health.

This clone has a handful of counts. The CDR3 region is CASSLTGDSPLHF. The CDR3 nucleotides are TGTGCCAGCAGCTTGACGGGAGATTCACCCCTCCACTTT. The chain recombines TRBV5-5 with TRBJ1-6; D unresolved. V lost 1 base to trimming and J lost 8 bases, with 7 bases between them. The CDR3 has 13 amino acids. Germline lookup yields CDR1 SGHKS and CDR2 YYEKEE (reference sequence).

The V gene is TRBV18, the J gene TRBJ2-1; D possibly corresponds to TRBD2 (6 bases). Germline CDR1 is KGHSH and CDR2 is LQKENI. The CDR3 runs 16 residues. Trimming left V 4 bases short and J 2 bases short, with 15 bases between. CDR3 DNA sequence: TGTGCCAGCTCACGCCCGGCGGGGAGCGCCTACAATGAGCAGTTCTTC. It yields the protein CASSRPAGSAYNEQFF.

This clone was detected many times. The V and J genes are TRBV9 and TRBJ1-5, with 9 bases fitting TRBD1. There are 15 residues in the CDR3. V shed 1 base, J shed 6 bases, and the junction held 5 bases outside the gene matches. From germline, CDR1 is SGDLS and CDR2 YYNGEE. The CDR3 coding sequence is TGTGCCAGCAGCGTAACCGGGACAGGGAGTCAGCCCCAGCATTTT. Translating gives CASSVTGTGSQPQHF.

The V and J genes are TRBV7-3 and TRBJ1-2; 10 bases map to TRBD1. Germline CDR1 is SGHTA and CDR2 is FQGTGA. The junction had 5 bases not matched to a gene; V was cut back by 2 bases and J by 2 bases. The CDR3 extends over 16 amino acids. The CDR3 DNA sequence: TGTGCCAGCAGCTTAGGGTGGGGACAGGGGAACTATGGCTACACCTTC. This gives the protein CASSLGWGQGNYGYTF.

The chain couples TRBV28 to TRBJ2-1, with 10 bases lining up with TRBD2. CDR3 size: 15 residues. The V and J ends lost 5 bases and 6 bases, in that order; junction bases with no gene match: 7. Germline values: CDR1 MDHEN, CDR2 SYDVKM. The CDR3 reads CASSTQRGGRNEQFF. In DNA form, the CDR3 reads TGTGCCAGCAGTACCCAGCGGGGGGGCCGCAATGAGCAGTTCTTC.

This clone appeared a few times. This chain joins TRBV7-7 and TRBJ2-5; 7 bases align to TRBD2. Trimming took 0 bases from V and 1 from J; bases not matched to a gene: 2. The V gene's germline CDR1 is SSHAT and CDR2 FNYEAQ (reference sequence). The CDR3 length is 15 residues. The CDR3: CASSLASGPQETQYF. The CDR3 DNA reads as TGTGCCAGCAGCTTAGCTAGCGGGCCCCAAGAGACCCAGTACTTC.

The J gene is TRBJ2-5, the V gene TRBV5-4, with D hard to call. TRBJ2-7 matches the DNA end more closely, so the J call is doubtful. Germline V gene data show CDR1 as SGHNT and CDR2 as YYREEE (reference sequence). CDR3 size: 13 residues. CDR3 DNA sequence: TGTGCCAGCAGCTTGCGACCCCCCTACGAGCAGTACTTC. Translated, it gives CASSLRPPYEQYF.

This clone was counted a few times. This sequence joins TRBV28 and TRBJ2-3; D uncertain. This CDR3 is 12 amino acids long. V gave up 9 bases and J gave up 2 bases, with 9 bases separating them. CDR1 and CDR2 (germline): MDHEN, SYDVKM. The CDR3 nucleotides are TGTGCCAGTGCAGTTAACACAGATACGCAGTATTTT. This encodes CASAVNTDTQYF.

V gene TRBV7-9 combines with J gene TRBJ2-3, with D uncertain. Trimming stripped 4 bases from V and 5 bases from J, with 16 bases between. Germline loops: CDR1 SEHNR, CDR2 FQNEAQ (reference sequence). This CDR3 is built from 15 residues. CDR3 amino acids: CASSYWPSVVDTQYF. DNA for the CDR3: TGTGCCAGCAGCTACTGGCCCAGCGTGGTAGATACGCAGTATTTT.

This clone was picked up a small number of times. The genes are TRBV6-5 and TRBJ1-6; no reliable D call. This CDR3 comprises 12 residues. Per germline, CDR1 MNHEY and CDR2 SVGAGI. V lost 5 bases to trimming and J lost 9 bases, with 8 bases between them. The CDR3 is CASSLMGSPLHF. CDR3 coding DNA: TGTGCCAGCAGTCTCATGGGTTCACCCCTCCACTTT.

This sequence joins TRBV28 and TRBJ1-2, with TRBD1 identical over 8 bases. The ends lost 8 bases at V and 6 bases at J; junction bases unmatched: 8. This CDR3 has 13 residues. The germline CDR1 and CDR2 sequences are MDHEN and SYDVKM. The DNA for the CDR3 is TGTGCCAGCCGTACAGGGGGTGGCGATGGCTACACCTTC. Translated: CASRTGGGDGYTF.

V gene TRBV14 combines with J gene TRBJ2-1; 7 bases are shared with TRBD1. V gave up 5 bases and J gave up 6 bases; unmatched junction bases: 4. CDR3 size: 13 residues. From germline, CDR1 is SGHDN and CDR2 FVKESK. The CDR3 region is CASSKGQVNEQFF. The CDR3, as DNA: TGTGCCAGCAGCAAAGGACAGGTCAATGAGCAGTTCTTC.

This clone was recorded once. The rearrangement uses TRBV12-5 and TRBJ1-5, with D unresolved. Trimming took off 2 bases at V and 6 bases at J, with 8 bases between the two ends. CDR1 is LGHNT, CDR2 FRNRAP, per germline. CDR3 length: 13 residues. The CDR3 region is CASGLMEGQPQHF. CDR3 DNA: TGTGCTAGTGGTTTGATGGAGGGTCAGCCCCAGCATTTT.

This clone has more than one count but fewer than ten. The sample holds other DNA sequences that translate to the same CDR3. The rearrangement uses TRBV7-7 and TRBJ2-1; D gene ambiguous. Germline lookup yields CDR1 SSHAT and CDR2 FNYEAQ (reference sequence). This CDR3 has 14 amino acids. V dropped 5 bases and J dropped 4 bases, with 12 bases sitting between them. CDR3 in DNA: TGTGCCAGCAGCCCTGGGGTGGGGTACAATGAGCAGTTCTTC. Translation: CASSPGVGYNEQFF. The entire variable domain, with the rest obtained from reference TRBV7-7 and TRBJ2-1, is as follows: GAGVSQSPRYKVTKRGQDVTLRCDPISSHATLYWYQQALGQGPEFLTYFNYEAQPDKSGLPSDRFSAERPEGSISTLTIQRTEQRDSAMYRCASSPGVGYNEQFFGPGTRLTVL.